A single sample gave rise to the 5 T cell receptor beta chains below, sequenced in a study of regulatory T cells in long-lasting Graves disease. In building TCR beta libraries, iRepertoire HTBI primers were used together with Arm-PCR of CDR3 regions. One entry per CDR3 protein results from TCRdb running MiXCR on the multiplex PCR reads. The repertoire holds roughly 360,000 distinct CDR3 sequences, with 12% as singletons. As for time point: newly diagnosed GD, antithyroid drugs for less than 3 months. PBMCs provided the RNA from which the TCR library was made. The sample was also linked to a second study, of T cells in Graves' hyperthyroidism and ophthalmopathy.

Sequences were derived from peripheral blood mononuclear cells (PBMCs), sampled at new diagnosis, from a patient treated with antithyroid drugs. All receptors derive from a woman younger than 30 with Graves disease.

This clonotype was seen ten or more times. The V gene is TRBV2, the J gene TRBJ1-2; 10 positions match TRBD1. The CDR3 covers 16 residues. Germline V gives CDR1 SNHLY, CDR2 FYNNEI. Losses at the gene ends were 8 bases for V and 2 bases for J; bases not matched to a gene: 11. The DNA for the CDR3 is TGTGCCAGCGGGGTTCGGGACAGGGGACCGAACTATGGCTACACCTTC. This codes for CASGVRDRGPNYGYTF.

The chain has TRBV20-1 and TRBJ2-6; D not resolved. CDR3 length: 14 amino acids. V was shortened by 2 bases and J by 0 bases, with 5 bases between the two germline ends. Looked up from germline, CDR1 is DFQATT and CDR2 is SNEGSKA (reference sequence). In DNA form, the CDR3 reads TGCAGTGCTAGACGACCCTCTGGGGCCAACGTCCTGACTTTC. Amino acid sequence: CSARRPSGANVLTF.

This clonotype was seen at least ten times. Sequence at one end of the junction differs from germline and may be a read error. The chain couples TRBV7-7 to TRBJ2-1; D uncertain. The germline CDR1 and CDR2 sequences are SSHAT and FNYEAQ (reference sequence). The CDR3 length is 15 residues. Written as DNA, the CDR3 is TGTGCCAGCAGTTTAGCCTTGAGCTCCTACAATGAGCAGTTCTTC. Translated: CASSLALSSYNEQFF.

There are many counts of this clonotype. The chain is built from TRBV11-2 and TRBJ1-6; D is unresolved. Between the trimmed V and J ends, which lost 1 base and 7 bases, there was a span of 5 bases. The CDR3 has 13 amino acids. The germline gives CDR1 SGHAT, CDR2 FQNNGV. This CDR3 reads CASSLGRNSPLHF. The CDR3 bases are TGTGCCAGCAGCTTAGGCAGAAATTCACCCCTCCACTTT. Based on the CDR3 plus reference TRBV11-2 and TRBJ1-6, the full variable domain is EAGVAQSPRYKIIEKRQSVAFWCNPISGHATLYWYQQILGQGPKLLIQFQNNGVVDDSQLPKDRFSAERLKGVDSTLKIQPAKLEDSAVYLCASSLGRNSPLHFGNGTRLTVT.

This clonotype appeared many times. V is TRBV28 and J is TRBJ1-2, with 8 bases lining up with TRBD1. The CDR3 loop spans 16 amino acids. Unmatched junction bases numbered 9, after V lost 4 bases and J lost 2 bases. CDR1 is MDHEN and CDR2 is SYDVKM in the germline V gene. The CDR3 sequence is CASSSSTDRENYGYTF. Here the CDR3 DNA reads TGTGCCAGCAGTTCCTCGACGGACAGGGAAAACTATGGCTACACCTTC.